One T cell receptor (beta chain) is described in this entry. One entry per CDR3 protein, called by TCRdb with MiXCR from the RT-PCR reads. The sample has hundreds of thousands of distinct CDR3 sequences, 13% to 15% seen once. Sample: memory CD4+ T cells from blood. The TCR originated in a female donor in good health, serving as a healthy control.

The CDR3 DNA sequence: TGTGCCAGCAGCCCACAACTCCTAGCCAAAAACATTCAGTACTTC. This codes for CASSPQLLAKNIQYF. The chain uses TRBV7-2 and TRBJ2-4; D is ambiguous. Germline V lookup: CDR1 SGHTA, CDR2 FQGNSA. V was clipped by 5 bases and J by 0 bases, with 11 bases between them. The CDR3 consists of 15 residues.